Below are 3 T cell receptor beta chains sequenced from a single sample in a study of T cell responses to AZD1222 COVID-19 vaccine. Sequenced by immunoSEQ multiplex PCR; TCRdb stores in-frame clones only, minus some. The sample shows 100,000 or so clones, nearly 90% of them seen only once. This material consisted of peripheral blood, taken 28 days after the second AZD1222 dose. These receptor sequences come from an adult who received the AZD1222 COVID-19 vaccine.

This clone has a handful of counts. The genes are TRBV5-1 and TRBJ2-2, with 7 positions matching TRBD1. The CDR3 contains 15 residues. The germline V gene encodes CDR1 SGHRS and CDR2 YFSETQ. Trimming cost V 6 bases and J 8 bases; bases outside gene matches: 13. The CDR3 DNA sequence: TGCGCCAGCATTAACCGGGACAGAAATTCAGGGGAGCTGTTTTTT. Its translation: CASINRDRNSGELFF.

As regards this clone: At one of its ends the junction is not consistent with the germline gene, which may arise from a read error. The V call is TRBV7-7, the J call TRBJ2-2, with TRBD2 matching over 14 bases. Germline V CDR1 and CDR2: SSHAT, FNYEAQ (reference sequence). There are 15 residues in the CDR3. The CDR3 region is CASSPGLAGVFGLFF. CDR3 sequence (DNA): TGTGCTAGCAGCCCGGGACTAGCGGGAGTCTTCGGGCTGTTTTTT.

This sequence joins TRBV24-1 and TRBJ2-1, with 7 bases matching TRBD2. Germline V gene data show CDR1 as KGHDR and CDR2 as SFDVKD. The ends lost 3 bases at V and 9 bases at J; junction bases unmatched: 4. The CDR3 is 13 residues long. The CDR3 sequence: CATSDTRLAEQFF. Here the CDR3 DNA reads TGTGCCACCAGTGATACCAGACTAGCTGAGCAGTTCTTC.